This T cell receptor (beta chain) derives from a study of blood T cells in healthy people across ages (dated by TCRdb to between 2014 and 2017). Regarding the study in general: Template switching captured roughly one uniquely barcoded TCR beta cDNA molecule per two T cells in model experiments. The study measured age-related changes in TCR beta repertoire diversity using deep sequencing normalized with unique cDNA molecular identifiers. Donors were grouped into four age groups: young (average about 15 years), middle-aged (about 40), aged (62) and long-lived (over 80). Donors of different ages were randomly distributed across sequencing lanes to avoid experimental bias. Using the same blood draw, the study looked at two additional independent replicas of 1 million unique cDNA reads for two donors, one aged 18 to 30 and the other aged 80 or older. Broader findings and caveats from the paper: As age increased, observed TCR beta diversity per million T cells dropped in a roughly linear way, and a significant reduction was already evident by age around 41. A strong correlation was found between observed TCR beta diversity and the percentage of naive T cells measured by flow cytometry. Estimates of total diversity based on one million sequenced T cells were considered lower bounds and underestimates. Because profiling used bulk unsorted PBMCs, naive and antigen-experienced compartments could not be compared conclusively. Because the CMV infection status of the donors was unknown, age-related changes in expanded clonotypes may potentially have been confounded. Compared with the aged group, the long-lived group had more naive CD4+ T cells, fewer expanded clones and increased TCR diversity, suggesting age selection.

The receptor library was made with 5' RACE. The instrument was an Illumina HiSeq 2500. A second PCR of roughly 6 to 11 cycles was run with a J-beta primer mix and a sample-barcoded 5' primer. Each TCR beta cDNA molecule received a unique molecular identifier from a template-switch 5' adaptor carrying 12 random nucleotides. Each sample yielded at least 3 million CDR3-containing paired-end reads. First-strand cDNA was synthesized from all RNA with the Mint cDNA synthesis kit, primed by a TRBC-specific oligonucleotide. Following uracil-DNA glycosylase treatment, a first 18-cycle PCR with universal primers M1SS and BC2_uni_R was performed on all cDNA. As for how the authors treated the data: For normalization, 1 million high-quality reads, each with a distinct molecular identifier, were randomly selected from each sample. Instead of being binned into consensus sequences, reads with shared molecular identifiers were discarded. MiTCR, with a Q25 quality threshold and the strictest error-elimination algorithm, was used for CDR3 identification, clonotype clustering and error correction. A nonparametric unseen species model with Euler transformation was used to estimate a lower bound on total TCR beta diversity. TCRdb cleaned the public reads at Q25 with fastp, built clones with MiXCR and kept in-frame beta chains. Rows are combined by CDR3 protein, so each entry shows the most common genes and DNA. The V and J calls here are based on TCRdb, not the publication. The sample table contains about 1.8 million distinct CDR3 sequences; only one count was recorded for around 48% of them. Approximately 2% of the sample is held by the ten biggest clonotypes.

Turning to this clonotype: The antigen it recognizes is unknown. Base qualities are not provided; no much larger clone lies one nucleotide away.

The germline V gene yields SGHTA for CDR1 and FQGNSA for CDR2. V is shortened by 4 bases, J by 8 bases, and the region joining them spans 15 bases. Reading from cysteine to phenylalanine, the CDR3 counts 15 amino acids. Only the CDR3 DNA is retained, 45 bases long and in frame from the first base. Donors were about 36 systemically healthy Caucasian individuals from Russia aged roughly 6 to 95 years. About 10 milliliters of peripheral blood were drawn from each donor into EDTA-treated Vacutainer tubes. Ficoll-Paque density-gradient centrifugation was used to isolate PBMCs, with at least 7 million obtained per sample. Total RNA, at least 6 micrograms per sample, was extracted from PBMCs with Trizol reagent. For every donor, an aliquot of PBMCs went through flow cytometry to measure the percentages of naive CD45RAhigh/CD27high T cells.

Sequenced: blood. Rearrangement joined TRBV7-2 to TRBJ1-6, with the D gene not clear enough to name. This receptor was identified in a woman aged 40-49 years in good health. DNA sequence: TGTGCCAGCAGCTCAGTTTCCCGAACTGATTCACCCCTCCACTTT. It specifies CASSSVSRTDSPLHF. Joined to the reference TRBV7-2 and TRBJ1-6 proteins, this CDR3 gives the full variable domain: GAGVSQSPSNKVTEKGKDVELRCDPISGHTALYWYRQSLGQGLEFLIYFQGNSAPDKSGLPSDRFSAERTGGSVSTLTIQRTQQEDSAVYLCASSSVSRTDSPLHFGNGTRLTVT.